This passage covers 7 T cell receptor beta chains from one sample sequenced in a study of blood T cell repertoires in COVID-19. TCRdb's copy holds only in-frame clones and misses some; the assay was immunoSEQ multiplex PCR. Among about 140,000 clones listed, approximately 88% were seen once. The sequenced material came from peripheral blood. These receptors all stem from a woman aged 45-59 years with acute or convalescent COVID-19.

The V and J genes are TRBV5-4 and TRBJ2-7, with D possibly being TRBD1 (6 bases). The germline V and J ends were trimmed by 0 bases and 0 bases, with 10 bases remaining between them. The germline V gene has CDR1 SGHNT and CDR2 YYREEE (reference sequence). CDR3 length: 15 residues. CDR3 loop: CASSLDVQGSYEQYF. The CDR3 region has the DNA TGTGCCAGCAGCTTGGACGTACAGGGCTCCTACGAGCAGTACTTC.

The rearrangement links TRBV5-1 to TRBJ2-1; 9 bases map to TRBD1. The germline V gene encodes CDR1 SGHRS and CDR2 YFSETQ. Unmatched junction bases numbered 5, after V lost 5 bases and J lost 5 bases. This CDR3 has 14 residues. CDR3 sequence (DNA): TGCGCCAGCAGTCTCGGGACAGGGAACAATGAGCAGTTCTTC. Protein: CASSLGTGNNEQFF.

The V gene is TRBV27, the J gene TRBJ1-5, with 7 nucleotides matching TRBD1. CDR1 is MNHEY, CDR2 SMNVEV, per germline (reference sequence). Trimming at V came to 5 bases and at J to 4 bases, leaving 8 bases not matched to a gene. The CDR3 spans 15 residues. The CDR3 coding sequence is TGTGCCAGCAGTCAAATCCCGGGACAGAATCAGCCCCAGCATTTT. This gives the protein CASSQIPGQNQPQHF.

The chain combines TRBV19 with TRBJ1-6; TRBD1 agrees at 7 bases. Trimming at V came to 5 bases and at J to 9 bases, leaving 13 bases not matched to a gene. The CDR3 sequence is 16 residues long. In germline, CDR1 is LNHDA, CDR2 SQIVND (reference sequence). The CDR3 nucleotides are TGTGCCAGTAGTCAGACGGGGCAGGGGGACGGTTCACCCCTCCACTTT. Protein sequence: CASSQTGQGDGSPLHF.

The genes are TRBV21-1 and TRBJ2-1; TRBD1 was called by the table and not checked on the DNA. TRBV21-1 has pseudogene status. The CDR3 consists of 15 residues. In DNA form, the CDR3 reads TGTGCCAGCAGCAACGGGACAGTCATCTACAATGAGCAGTTCTTC. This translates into CASSNGTVIYNEQFF.

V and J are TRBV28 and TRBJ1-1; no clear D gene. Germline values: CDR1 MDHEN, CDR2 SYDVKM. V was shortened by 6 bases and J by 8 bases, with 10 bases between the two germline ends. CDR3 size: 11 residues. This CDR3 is CASRGAQEAFF. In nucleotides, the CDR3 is TGTGCCAGCAGAGGCGCACAGGAAGCTTTCTTT.

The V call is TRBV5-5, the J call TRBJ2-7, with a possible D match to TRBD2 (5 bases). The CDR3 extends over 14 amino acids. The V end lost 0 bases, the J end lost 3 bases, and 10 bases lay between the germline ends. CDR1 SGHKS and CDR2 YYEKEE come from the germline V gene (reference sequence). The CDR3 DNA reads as TGTGCCAGCAGCTTGGGGACTGAAGGCTACGAGCAGTACTTC. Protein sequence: CASSLGTEGYEQYF.